Here is one TCR beta chain with its context. What it binds is not known. This record belongs to a study of Ad26.COV2.S vaccination and SARS-CoV-2 variants. About the research overall: Each vaccinee took Ad26.COV2.S intramuscularly, once or twice 56 days apart.

The study, taken as a whole, reports: Spike-specific TCR breadth was greater in vaccine than placebo recipients.

V was trimmed by 4 bases and J by 4 bases, leaving 14 bases between them. The length of the CDR3 is 15 residues. Germline V gives CDR1 LGHNA, CDR2 YSLEER. Stated treatment: some 20 received Ad26.COV2.S at low or high dose, single or two shots; roughly five received placebo; per-sample allocation not given. After the first vaccine or placebo injection, samples were drawn on day 63. Sequenced by immunoSEQ multiplex PCR; TCRdb stores in-frame clones only, minus some. The sample lists about 480,000 clones; 87% were seen once. The material was peripheral blood, obtained in a trial of Ad26.COV2.S vaccine versus placebo. This chain links TRBV4-3 with TRBJ2-1; TRBD1 might be the D (6 bases). The sequence derives from a person between 18 and 65 years old who received the Ad26.COV2.S COVID-19 vaccine or a placebo. The CDR3 loop is CASSPGQFPYNEQFF. Written as DNA, the CDR3 is TGCGCCAGCAGCCCAGGACAGTTTCCGTACAATGAGCAGTTCTTC.